The 17 T cell receptor beta chains listed next were all sequenced from one sample in a study of PD-L1 blockade in urothelial cancer. Assay used: immunoSEQ multiplex PCR; TCRdb lists only in-frame clones, some missing. The data hold tens of thousands of clones, with 70% to 90% observed a single time. Sequenced here: PBMCs, sampled around atezolizumab (anti-PD-L1) treatment. All receptors derive from a man in his 60s with urothelial cancer.

V is TRBV7-9 and J is TRBJ1-5; a possible D gene is TRBD1 (5 bases). CDR1 is SEHNR, CDR2 FQNEAQ, per germline (reference sequence). The CDR3 covers 14 residues. Trimming removed 3 bases from V and 4 bases from J, with 10 bases in between. The CDR3 loop reads CASSLLGGNQPQHF. In DNA, the CDR3 is TGTGCCAGCAGCTTGCTGGGGGGGAATCAGCCCCAGCATTTT.

This rearrangement joins TRBV5-5 to TRBJ2-6, with a tentative D call TRBD2 (5 bases). Trimming left V 0 bases short and J 0 bases short, with 13 bases between. CDR3 length equals 18 residues. Germline V gene data show CDR1 as SGHKS and CDR2 as YYEKEE (reference sequence). The CDR3 loop is CASSLVLILASGANVLTF. DNA of the CDR3: TGTGCCAGCAGCTTGGTACTGATCCTAGCCTCTGGGGCCAACGTCCTGACTTTC.

This sequence joins TRBV10-1 and TRBJ2-7, with TRBD2 identical over 7 bases. V was clipped by 2 bases and J by 5 bases; unmatched bases: 3. In germline, CDR1 is WNHNN, CDR2 SYGVQD (reference sequence). The length of the CDR3 is 13 residues. The DNA for the CDR3 is TGCGCCAGCAGTGAGAACGCGGGGGACGAGCAGTACTTC. It is translated as CASSENAGDEQYF.

In its sample, this clone was seen a few times. The chain joins TRBV7-3 to TRBJ1-1, with a weak D call TRBD1 (5 bases). This CDR3 is built from 14 residues. The germline gives CDR1 SGHTA, CDR2 FQGTGA. V was cut by 5 bases and J by 4 bases, with 14 bases left in between. CDR3 loop: CASSPMGGSTEAFF. The DNA for the CDR3 is TGTGCCAGCAGCCCAATGGGGGGGAGCACTGAAGCTTTCTTT.

The rearrangement joins TRBV4-1 to TRBJ1-4; no definite D call. V lost 5 bases to trimming and J lost 13 bases, with 14 bases between them. This CDR3 region has 12 residues. Germline CDR1 reads MGHRA; CDR2 reads YSYEKL. CDR3 DNA: TGCGCCAGCAGCTCCCAGACTGACGGACTGTTTTTT. Protein product: CASSSQTDGLFF.

The chain uses TRBV6-4 and TRBJ1-2; 11 bases line up with TRBD1. The CDR3 length is 15 residues. J lost 8 bases, V lost 4 bases, and 9 bases had no gene match. Germline V CDR1 and CDR2: MRHNA, SNTAGT. CDR3 amino acids: CASSGRTGGAEGYTF. The CDR3 bases are TGTGCCAGCAGTGGCCGGACAGGGGGCGCGGAGGGCTACACCTTC.

This clone was observed a single time. The chain uses TRBV30 and TRBJ2-1; a possible D gene is TRBD2 (7 bases). This CDR3 region has 14 residues. Germline V gives CDR1 GTSNPN, CDR2 SVGIG (reference sequence). Deletions cut 3 bases from V and 5 bases from J, with 14 bases between. For the CDR3, the DNA is TGTGCCTGGAGGGTTCGGGGGGCTAACAATGAGCAGTTCTTC. This translates into CAWRVRGANNEQFF.

The J gene is TRBJ2-5, the V gene TRBV7-2; TRBD2 might be the D (6 bases). Germline V lookup: CDR1 SGHTA, CDR2 FQGNSA. V lost 5 bases and J lost 4, with 14 bases in between. The CDR3 runs 14 residues. The CDR3 bases are TGTGCCAGCAGCGTTTCGGGACTGGTAGAGACCCAGTACTTC. This encodes CASSVSGLVETQYF.

In this sample, this clone turned up a few times. The genes are TRBV7-7 and TRBJ2-2; 11 positions agree with TRBD2. CDR1 is SSHAT and CDR2 is FNYEAQ in the germline V gene (reference sequence). This CDR3 has 13 amino acids. CDR3 loop: CASAGTSGGELFF. In DNA form, the CDR3 reads TGTGCTAGCGCCGGGACTAGCGGCGGGGAGCTGTTTTTT. The whole variable domain, remainder taken from reference TRBV7-7 and TRBJ2-2, is GAGVSQSPRYKVTKRGQDVTLRCDPISSHATLYWYQQALGQGPEFLTYFNYEAQPDKSGLPSDRFSAERPEGSISTLTIQRTEQRDSAMYRCASAGTSGGELFFGEGSRLTVL.

The V and J genes are TRBV10-1 and TRBJ2-4; the match to TRBD2 covers 8 bases. The CDR3 totals 14 residues. The germline V gene has CDR1 WNHNN and CDR2 SYGVQD (reference sequence). V lost 6 bases and J lost 2; bases outside the gene matches: 3. The CDR3 sequence: CASSTGGPKNIQYF. CDR3 sequence (DNA): TGCGCCAGCAGCACGGGGGGGCCCAAAAACATTCAGTACTTC.

This chain joins TRBV5-1 and TRBJ2-3, with 7 bases fitting TRBD2. J gave up 2 bases and V 0 bases, and 6 bases lay outside the gene matches. CDR3 length equals 16 residues. CDR1 is SGHRS, CDR2 YFSETQ, per germline. The CDR3: CASSLGLLADTDTQYF. The CDR3 DNA sequence: TGCGCCAGCAGCTTGGGGCTCCTAGCGGACACAGATACGCAGTATTTT. The full variable domain, in which reference TRBV5-1 and TRBJ2-3 provide the parts outside the CDR3, is KAGVTQTPRYLIKTRGQQVTLSCSPISGHRSVSWYQQTPGQGLQFLFEYFSETQRNKGNFPGRFSGRQFSNSRSEMNVSTLELGDSALYLCASSLGLLADTDTQYFGPGTRLTVL.

The chain uses TRBV14 and TRBJ1-1; the D is unclear. The CDR3 has 13 residues. V was trimmed by 6 bases and J by 1 base, leaving 9 bases between them. Germline-derived CDR1 and CDR2 are SGHDN and FVKESK. CDR3 in amino acids: CASSFDSNTEAFF. In DNA, the CDR3 is TGTGCCAGCAGTTTTGACTCGAACACTGAAGCTTTCTTT.

The V call is TRBV5-6, the J call TRBJ1-3; 11 bases map to TRBD1. V was clipped by 3 bases and J by 4 bases; unmatched bases: 0. The CDR3 extends over 14 amino acids. Germline V gives CDR1 SGHDT, CDR2 YYEEEE. The CDR3 DNA sequence: TGTGCCAGCAGCTGGACAGGGGGCGGAAACACCATATATTTT. Its protein product is CASSWTGGGNTIYF.

This clone was counted only a few times. This rearrangement joins TRBV7-2 to TRBJ1-4; 9 nucleotides align to TRBD1. The V segment lost 5 bases and the J segment 8 bases; nucleotides outside the gene matches: 9. The CDR3 is made up of 15 amino acids. Germline V gene lookup returns CDR1 SGHTA and CDR2 FQGNSA. CDR3 residues: CASSPMGQGREKLFF. The CDR3 coding sequence is TGTGCCAGCAGCCCGATGGGACAGGGAAGAGAAAAACTGTTTTTT.

V and J are TRBV11-3 and TRBJ1-1; D remains unclear. Germline CDR1 is SGHNT and CDR2 is YENEEA. The V end lost 3 bases, the J end lost 0 bases, and 8 bases lay between the germline ends. The CDR3 extends over 14 amino acids. DNA of the CDR3: TGTGCCAGCAGCTTGAGTAGCATGAACACTGAAGCTTTCTTT. Translating gives CASSLSSMNTEAFF.

A few counts support this clone. V gene TRBV7-8 combines with J gene TRBJ2-2, with D perhaps TRBD2 (5 bases). The germline gives CDR1 SGHVS, CDR2 FQNEAQ. The V end lost 7 bases, the J end lost 6 bases, and 12 bases lay between the germline ends. The CDR3 has 13 amino acids. CDR3 DNA: TGTGCCAGCATCGGGAATTTTCCCGGGGAGCTGTTTTTT. It encodes CASIGNFPGELFF.

The CDR3 reads CASSPLAGGSTEAFF. For the CDR3, the DNA is TGTGCCAGCTCACCACTAGCAGGGGGCAGCACTGAAGCTTTCTTT. V gene TRBV18 combines with J gene TRBJ1-1, with 8 bases aligning to TRBD1. The germline V gene has CDR1 KGHSH and CDR2 LQKENI. This CDR3 comprises 15 residues. V gave up 1 base and J gave up 4 bases; unmatched junction bases: 5.